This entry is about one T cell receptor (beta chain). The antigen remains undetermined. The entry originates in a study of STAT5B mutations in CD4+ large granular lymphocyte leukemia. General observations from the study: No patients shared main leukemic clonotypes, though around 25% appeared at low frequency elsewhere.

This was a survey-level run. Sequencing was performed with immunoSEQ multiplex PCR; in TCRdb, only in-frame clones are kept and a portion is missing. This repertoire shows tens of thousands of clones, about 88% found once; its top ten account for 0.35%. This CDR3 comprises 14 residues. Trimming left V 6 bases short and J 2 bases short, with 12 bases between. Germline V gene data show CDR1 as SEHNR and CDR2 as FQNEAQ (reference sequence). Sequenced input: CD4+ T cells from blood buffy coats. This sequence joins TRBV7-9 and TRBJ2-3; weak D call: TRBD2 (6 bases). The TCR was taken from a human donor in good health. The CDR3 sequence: CASSISGTTDTQYF. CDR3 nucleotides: TGTGCCAGCAGTATTAGCGGAACCACAGATACGCAGTATTTT.